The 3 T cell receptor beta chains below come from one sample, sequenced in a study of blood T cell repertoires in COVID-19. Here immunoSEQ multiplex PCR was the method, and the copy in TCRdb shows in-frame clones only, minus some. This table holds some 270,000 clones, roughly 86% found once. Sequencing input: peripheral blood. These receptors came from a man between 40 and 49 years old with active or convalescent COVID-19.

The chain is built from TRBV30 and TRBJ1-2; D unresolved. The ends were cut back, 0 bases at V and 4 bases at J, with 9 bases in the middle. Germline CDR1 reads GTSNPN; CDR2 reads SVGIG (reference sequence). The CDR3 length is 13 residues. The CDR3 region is CAWSVEGGYGYTF. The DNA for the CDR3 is TGTGCCTGGAGTGTGGAGGGAGGCTATGGCTACACCTTC. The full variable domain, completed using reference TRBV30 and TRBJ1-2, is SQTIHQWPATLVQPVGSPLSLECTVEGTSNPNLYWYRQAAGRGLQLLFYSVGIGQISSEVPQNLSASRPQDRQFILSSKKLLLSDSGFYLCAWSVEGGYGYTFGSGTRLTVV.

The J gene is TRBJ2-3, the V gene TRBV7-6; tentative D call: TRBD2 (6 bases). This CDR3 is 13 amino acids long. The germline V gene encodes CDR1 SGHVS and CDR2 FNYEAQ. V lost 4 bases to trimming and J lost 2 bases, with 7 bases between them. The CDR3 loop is CASSSGVTDTQYF. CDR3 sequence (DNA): TGTGCCAGCAGCTCGGGGGTCACAGATACGCAGTATTTT.

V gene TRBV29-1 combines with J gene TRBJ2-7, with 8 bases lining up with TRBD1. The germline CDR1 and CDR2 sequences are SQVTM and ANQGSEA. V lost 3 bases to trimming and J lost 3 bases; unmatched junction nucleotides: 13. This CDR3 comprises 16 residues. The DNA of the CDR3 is TGCAGCGTTGAGTCCCGTAACAGACAGGGGAACTACGAGCAGTACTTC. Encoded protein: CSVESRNRQGNYEQYF.